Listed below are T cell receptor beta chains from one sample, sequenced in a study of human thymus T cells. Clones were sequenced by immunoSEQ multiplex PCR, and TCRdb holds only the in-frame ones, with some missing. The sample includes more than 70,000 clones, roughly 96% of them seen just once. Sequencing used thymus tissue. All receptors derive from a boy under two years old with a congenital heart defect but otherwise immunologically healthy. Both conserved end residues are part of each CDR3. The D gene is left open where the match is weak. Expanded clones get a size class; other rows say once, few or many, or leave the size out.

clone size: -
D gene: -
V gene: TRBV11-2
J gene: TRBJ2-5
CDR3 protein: CASSLAAGYPKETQYF
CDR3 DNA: TGTGCCAGCAGCTTAGCTGCGGGCTACCCGAAAGAGACCCAGTACTTC

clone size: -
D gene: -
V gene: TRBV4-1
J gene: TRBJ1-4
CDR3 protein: CASSQAQGRDKEKLFF
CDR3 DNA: TGCGCCAGCAGCCAAGCCCAGGGCAGAGATAAAGAAAAACTGTTTTTT

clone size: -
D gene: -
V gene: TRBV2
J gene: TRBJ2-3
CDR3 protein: CASSEEAHSAVMADTQYF
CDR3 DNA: TGTGCCAGCAGTGAAGAAGCCCATAGCGCGGTCATGGCAGATACGCAGTATTTT

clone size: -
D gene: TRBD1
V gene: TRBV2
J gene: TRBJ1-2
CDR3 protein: CARNDREVYGYTF
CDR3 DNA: TGTGCCAGAAATGACAGGGAAGTCTATGGCTACACCTTC

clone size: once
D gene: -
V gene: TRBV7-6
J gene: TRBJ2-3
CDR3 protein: CASSCRDGGRDGPDTQYF
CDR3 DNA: TGTGCCAGCAGCTGCCGGGATGGTGGACGGGATGGTCCAGATACGCAGTATTTT

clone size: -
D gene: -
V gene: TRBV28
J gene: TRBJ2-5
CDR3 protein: CASSFQETQYF
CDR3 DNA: TGTGCCAGCAGTTTCCAAGAGACCCAGTACTTC

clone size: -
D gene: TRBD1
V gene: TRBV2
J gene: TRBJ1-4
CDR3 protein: CASSPRQGTNEKLFF
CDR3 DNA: TGTGCCAGCAGTCCCCGACAGGGTACTAATGAAAAACTGTTTTTT

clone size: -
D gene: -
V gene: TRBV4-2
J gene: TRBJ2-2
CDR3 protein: CASSQGPRGNTGELFF
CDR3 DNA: TGTGCCAGCAGCCAAGGCCCGAGGGGGAACACCGGGGAGCTGTTTTTT

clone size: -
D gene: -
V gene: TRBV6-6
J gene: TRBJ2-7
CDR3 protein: CASSNPLELTYEQYF
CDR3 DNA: TGTGCCAGCAGTAACCCCTTGGAACTCACCTACGAGCAGTACTTC

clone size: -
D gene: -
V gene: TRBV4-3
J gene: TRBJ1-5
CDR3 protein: CASSQEAGLAQHF
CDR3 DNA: TGCGCCAGCAGCCAAGAGGCGGGGCTGGCCCAGCATTTT